This section outlines one T cell receptor (beta chain) sequence together with its context. This CDR3 is 15 amino acids long. V shed 6 bases, J shed 10 bases, and the junction held 14 bases outside the gene matches. The germline CDR1 and CDR2 sequences are MNHNY and SVGAGI (reference sequence). This entry comes from a study of cytomegalovirus exposure and HLA in healthy donors. 13 Jbeta primers and 60 Vbeta primers were used for the PCR. Data came from immunoSEQ multiplex PCR; TCRdb stores just in-frame clones and leaves some out. The sample shows around 150,000 clones, approximately 86% of them seen only once.

The TCR sequence derives from a woman between 18 and 30 years old in good health and CMV-seronegative. J is TRBJ2-1 and V is TRBV6-6; 8 nucleotides agree with TRBD2. The source material was PBMCs. The chain's CDR3 is CASSSPQREFGEQFF. The CDR3 nucleotides read TGTGCCAGCAGCAGCCCCCAGCGGGAGTTCGGGGAGCAGTTCTTC.